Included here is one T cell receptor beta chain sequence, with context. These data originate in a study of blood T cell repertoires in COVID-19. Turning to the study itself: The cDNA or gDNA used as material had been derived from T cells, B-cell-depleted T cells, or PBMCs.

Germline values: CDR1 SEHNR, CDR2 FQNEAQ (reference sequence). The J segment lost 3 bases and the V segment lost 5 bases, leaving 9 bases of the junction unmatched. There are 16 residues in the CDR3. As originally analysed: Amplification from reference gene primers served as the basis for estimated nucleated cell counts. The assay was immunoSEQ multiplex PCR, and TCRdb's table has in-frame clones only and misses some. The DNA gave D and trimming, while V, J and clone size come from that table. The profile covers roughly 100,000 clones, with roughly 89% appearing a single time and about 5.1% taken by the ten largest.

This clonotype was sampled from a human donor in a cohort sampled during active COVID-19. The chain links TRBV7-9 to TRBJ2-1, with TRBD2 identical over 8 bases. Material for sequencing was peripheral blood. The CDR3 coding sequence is TGTGCCAGCAGCATAGTACTAGCGGCTCTCTACAATGAGCAGTTCTTC. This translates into CASSIVLAALYNEQFF.